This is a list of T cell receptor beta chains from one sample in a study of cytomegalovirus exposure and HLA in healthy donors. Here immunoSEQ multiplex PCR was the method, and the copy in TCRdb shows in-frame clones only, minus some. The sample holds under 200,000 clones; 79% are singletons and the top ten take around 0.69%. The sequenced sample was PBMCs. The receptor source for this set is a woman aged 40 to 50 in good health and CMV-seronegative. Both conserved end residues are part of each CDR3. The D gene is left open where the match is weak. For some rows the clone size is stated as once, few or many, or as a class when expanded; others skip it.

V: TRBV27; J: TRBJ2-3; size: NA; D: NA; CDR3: CASTLRGRGTDTQYF; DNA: TGTGCCAGCACGTTACGCGGCAGAGGCACAGATACGCAGTATTTT
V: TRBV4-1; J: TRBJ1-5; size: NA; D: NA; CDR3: CASSQGTDFGTGNQPQHF; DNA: TGCGCCAGCAGCCAGGGGACCGATTTCGGGACTGGCAATCAGCCCCAGCATTTT
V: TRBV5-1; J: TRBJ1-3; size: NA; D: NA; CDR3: CASSPRGQFVSGNTIYF; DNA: TGCGCCAGCAGCCCGAGAGGACAGTTCGTCTCTGGAAACACCATATATTTT
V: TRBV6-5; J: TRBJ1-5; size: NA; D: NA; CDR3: CASSYSGPTGNQPQHF; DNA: TGTGCCAGCAGTTACAGCGGCCCTACCGGCAATCAGCCCCAGCATTTT
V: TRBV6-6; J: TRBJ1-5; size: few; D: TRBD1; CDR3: CASRGQANNQPQHF; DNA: TGTGCCAGCAGGGGACAGGCGAACAATCAGCCCCAGCATTTT
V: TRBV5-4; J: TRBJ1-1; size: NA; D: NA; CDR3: CASTPGRAGNTEAFF; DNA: TGTGCCAGCACCCCGGGCCGAGCGGGGAACACTGAAGCTTTCTTT
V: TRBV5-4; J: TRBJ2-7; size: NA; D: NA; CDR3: CASSLGGVGQYF; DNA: TGTGCCAGCAGCTTAGGGGGGGTGGGGCAGTACTTC
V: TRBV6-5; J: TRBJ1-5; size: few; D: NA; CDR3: CASSYGANQPQHF; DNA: TGTGCCAGCAGTTACGGGGCCAATCAGCCCCAGCATTTT
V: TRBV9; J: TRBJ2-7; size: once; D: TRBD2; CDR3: CASSTGLRSYEQYF; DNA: TGTGCCAGCAGCACGGGACTACGCTCCTACGAGCAGTACTTC
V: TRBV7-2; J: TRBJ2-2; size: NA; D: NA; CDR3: CASSSRAGFSNTGELFF; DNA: TGTGCCAGCAGCTCGCGTGCCGGGTTCTCGAACACCGGGGAGCTGTTTTTT
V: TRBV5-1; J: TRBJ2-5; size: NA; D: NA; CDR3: CASSLAKGLPQETQYF; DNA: TGCGCCAGCAGCTTGGCCAAAGGACTTCCTCAAGAGACCCAGTACTTC
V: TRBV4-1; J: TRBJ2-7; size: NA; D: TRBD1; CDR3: CASSLVYRDRGYEQYF; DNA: TGCGCCAGCAGCCTTGTTTACCGGGACAGGGGCTACGAGCAGTACTTC
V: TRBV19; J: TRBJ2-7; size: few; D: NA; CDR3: CASRLGTSSYEQYF; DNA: TGTGCCAGTCGGCTCGGGACAAGCTCCTACGAGCAGTACTTC
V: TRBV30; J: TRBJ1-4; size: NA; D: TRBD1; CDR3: CAWSRGPWAELFF; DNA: TGTGCCTGGAGTAGGGGGCCCTGGGCGGAACTGTTTTTT
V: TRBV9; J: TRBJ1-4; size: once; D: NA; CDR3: CASSFGGNEKLFF; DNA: TGTGCCAGCAGCTTCGGCGGTAATGAAAAACTGTTTTTT
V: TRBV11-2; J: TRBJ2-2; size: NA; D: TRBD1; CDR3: CASSRGQVGELFF; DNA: TGTGCCAGCAGCCGGGGACAGGTCGGGGAGCTGTTTTTT
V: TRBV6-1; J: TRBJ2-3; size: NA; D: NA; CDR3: CASSGTTDTQYF; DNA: TGTGCCAGCAGTGGGACAACAGATACGCAGTATTTT
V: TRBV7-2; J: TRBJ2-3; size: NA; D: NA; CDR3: CASSLGAGARGDTQYF; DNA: TGTGCCAGCAGCTTAGGGGCGGGGGCGCGAGGAGATACGCAGTATTTT
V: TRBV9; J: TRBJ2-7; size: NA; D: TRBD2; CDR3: CASSVGGGDEQYF; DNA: TGTGCCAGCAGCGTAGGTGGGGGGGACGAGCAGTACTTC
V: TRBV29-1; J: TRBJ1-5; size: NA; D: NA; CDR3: CSGITGTGQPQHF; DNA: TGCAGCGGTATTACAGGGACGGGGCAGCCCCAGCATTTT
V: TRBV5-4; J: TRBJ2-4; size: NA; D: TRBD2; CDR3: CASSNPPSGGNIQYF; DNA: TGTGCCAGCAGCAACCCCCCTAGCGGGGGAAACATTCAGTACTTC
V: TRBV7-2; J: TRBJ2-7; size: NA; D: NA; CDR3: CASSLDRSSYEQYF; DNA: TGTGCCAGCAGCTTAGACCGGAGCTCCTACGAGCAGTACTTC
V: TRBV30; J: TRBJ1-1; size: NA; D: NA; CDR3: CAWRPPGWNTEAFF; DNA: TGTGCCTGGAGGCCACCAGGGTGGAACACTGAAGCTTTCTTT
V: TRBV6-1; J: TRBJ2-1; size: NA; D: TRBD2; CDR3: CASSTGTRGSNEQFF; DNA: TGTGCCAGCAGCACCGGGACTAGGGGAAGCAATGAGCAGTTCTTC
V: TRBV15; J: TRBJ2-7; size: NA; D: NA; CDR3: CATSRDLTGTSSYEQYF; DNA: TGTGCCACCAGCAGAGATTTGACAGGAACGAGCTCCTACGAGCAGTACTTC
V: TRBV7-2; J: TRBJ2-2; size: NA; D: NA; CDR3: CASRHSAGELFF; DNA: TGTGCCAGCAGGCATAGTGCCGGGGAGCTGTTTTTT
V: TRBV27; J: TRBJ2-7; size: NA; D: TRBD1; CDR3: CASSLTQGATYEQYF; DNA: TGTGCCAGCAGTTTAACACAGGGGGCTACATACGAGCAGTACTTC
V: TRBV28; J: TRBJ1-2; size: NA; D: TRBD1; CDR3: CASSPFPGTGGRFYGYTF; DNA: TGTGCCAGCAGTCCATTCCCTGGGACAGGGGGGAGGTTCTATGGCTACACCTTC
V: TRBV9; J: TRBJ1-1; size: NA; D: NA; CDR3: CASSPPGGSVAPEAFF; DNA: TGTGCCAGCAGCCCACCGGGGGGCAGCGTAGCCCCTGAAGCTTTCTTT
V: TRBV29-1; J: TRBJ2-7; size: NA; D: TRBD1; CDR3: CSVARNRGIAYEQYF; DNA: TGCAGCGTCGCTCGGAACAGGGGAATAGCCTACGAGCAGTACTTC
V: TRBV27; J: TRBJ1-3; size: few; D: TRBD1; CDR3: CASSAGQGLGNTIYF; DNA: TGTGCCAGCAGTGCCGGACAGGGCTTAGGAAACACCATATATTTT
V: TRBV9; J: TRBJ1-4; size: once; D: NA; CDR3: CASSADPTGYYEKLFF; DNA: TGTGCCAGCAGCGCGGACCCGACAGGATATTATGAAAAACTGTTTTTT
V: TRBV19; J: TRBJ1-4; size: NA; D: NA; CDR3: CASSPTESTNEKLFF; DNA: TGTGCCAGTAGTCCAACAGAGTCAACTAATGAAAAACTGTTTTTT
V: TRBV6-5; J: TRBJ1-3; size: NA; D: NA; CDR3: CASSQTGNTIYF; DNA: TGTGCCAGCAGTCAGACTGGAAACACCATATATTTT
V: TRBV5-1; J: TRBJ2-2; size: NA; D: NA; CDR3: CASSPVTTGTPNTGELFF; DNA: TGCGCCAGCAGCCCCGTGACGACCGGGACACCGAACACCGGGGAGCTGTTTTTT
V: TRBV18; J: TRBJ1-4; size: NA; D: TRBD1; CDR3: CASSPQGATNEKLFF; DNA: TGTGCCAGCTCGCCCCAGGGGGCAACTAATGAAAAACTGTTTTTT
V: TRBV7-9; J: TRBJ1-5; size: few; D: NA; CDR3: CASSLGGHQHF; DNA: TGTGCCAGCAGCTTAGGGGGCCACCAGCATTTT
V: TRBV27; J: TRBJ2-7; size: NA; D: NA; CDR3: CASSYEKFREQYF; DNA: TGTGCCAGCAGTTACGAGAAATTCCGCGAGCAGTACTTC
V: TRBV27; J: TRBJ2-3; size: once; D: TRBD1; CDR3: CASTLTGGTDTQYF; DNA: TGTGCCAGCACCTTGACAGGGGGCACAGATACGCAGTATTTT
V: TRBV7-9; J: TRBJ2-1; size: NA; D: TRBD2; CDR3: CASSLAGGGMDEQFF; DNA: TGTGCCAGCAGTCTAGCCGGGGGGGGCATGGATGAGCAGTTCTTC
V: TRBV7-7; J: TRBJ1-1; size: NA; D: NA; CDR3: CASSPLMNTEAFF; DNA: TGTGCTAGCAGTCCCCTAATGAACACTGAAGCTTTCTTT
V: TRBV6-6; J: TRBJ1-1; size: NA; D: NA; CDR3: CASTPAGSNTEAFF; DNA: TGTGCCAGCACCCCGGCGGGGTCGAACACTGAAGCTTTCTTT